The 8 T cell receptor beta chains presented below share a single source sample, sequenced in a study of blood T cells in healthy people across ages. Next came a second PCR, run for about 6 to 11 cycles, which used a sample-barcoded 5' primer along with a J-beta primer mix. TCRdb re-called the 5' RACE reads through MiXCR, storing one row per CDR3 protein. Altogether over 750,000 distinct CDR3 sequences are present, 25% being singletons, with the ten largest covering 9.4%. These data also featured in a second study, about T cells of mothers and their children.

The sample taken for sequencing was blood. The receptor source for this set is a boy under 18 in good health.

The rearrangement joins TRBV24-1 to TRBJ2-5; D might be TRBD1 (6 bases). The J call is in doubt because the DNA end fits TRBJ2-1 better. This CDR3 has 15 residues. Germline V lookup: CDR1 KGHDR, CDR2 SFDVKD. The CDR3 loop is CATSDFGQGIHEQFF. CDR3 bases: TGTGCCACCAGTGATTTTGGGCAGGGGATCCATGAGCAGTTCTTC.

This clonotype showed up just a few times. Here the CDR3 reads CATSDFGDNEQFF. The CDR3 bases are TGTGCCACCAGTGATTTCGGAGACAATGAGCAGTTCTTC. The V gene is TRBV24-1, the J gene TRBJ2-1; D is uncertain. Germline V gene lookup returns CDR1 KGHDR and CDR2 SFDVKD. Trimming removed 1 base at V and 5 bases at J, with 5 bases between. This CDR3 has 13 amino acids.

The chain combines TRBV20-1 with TRBJ1-2, with D maybe TRBD1 (5 bases). V was cut by 6 bases and J by 2 bases, with 10 bases left in between. Germline V gene sequence: CDR1 DFQATT, CDR2 SNEGSKA (reference sequence). This CDR3 has 12 residues. CDR3 residues: CSAAQENYGYTF. The CDR3 DNA reads as TGCAGTGCCGCACAGGAGAACTATGGCTACACCTTC.

The genes are TRBV20-1 and TRBJ2-7; D gene unclear. V gave up 3 bases and J gave up 3 bases, with 9 bases separating them. This CDR3 has 12 amino acids. CDR1 and CDR2 from the germline V gene are DFQATT and SNEGSKA (reference sequence). CDR3 DNA: TGCAGTGCTAGTATAGACGGCTACGAGCAGTACTTC. It is translated as CSASIDGYEQYF.

This clonotype was picked up a small number of times. This could be a read error, since a much larger clone is one nucleotide away. This chain links TRBV7-9 with TRBJ2-3; D is uncertain. Germline values: CDR1 SEHNR, CDR2 FQNEAQ (reference sequence). The V and J ends lost 3 bases and 2 bases respectively, with 6 bases between them. This CDR3 has 13 amino acids. CDR3 sequence (DNA): TGTGCCAGCAGCTTTGGTCTCACAGATACGCAGTATTTT. Residues: CASSFGLTDTQYF. The full variable domain, in which reference TRBV7-9 and TRBJ2-3 provide the parts outside the CDR3, is DTGVSQNPRHKITKRGQNVTFRCDPISEHNRLYWYRQTLGQGPEFLTYFQNEAQLEKSRLLSDRFSAERPKGSFSTLEIQRTEQGDSAMYLCASSFGLTDTQYFGPGTRLTVL.

This clonotype has a handful of counts. V is TRBV6-2 or TRBV6-3 and J is TRBJ1-4; the D gene is possibly TRBD1 (5 bases). The CDR3 contains 17 residues. V was trimmed by 0 bases and J by 0 bases, leaving 11 bases between them. The germline V gene encodes CDR1 MNHEY and CDR2 SVGEGT. CDR3 DNA sequence: TGTGCCAGCAGTTACTCCGGCCAGGGATCAACTAATGAAAAACTGTTTTTT. This gives the protein CASSYSGQGSTNEKLFF.

This clonotype was seen just once. The rearrangement uses TRBV9 and TRBJ1-4; D perhaps matches TRBD1 (6 bases). The ends were cut back, 3 bases at V and 3 bases at J, with 12 bases in the middle. CDR3 length: 15 amino acids. From germline, CDR1 is SGDLS and CDR2 YYNGEE. The CDR3: CASSGSGTPNEKLFF. DNA for the CDR3: TGTGCCAGCAGCGGATCCGGGACACCTAATGAAAAACTGTTTTTT.

V usage is TRBV19 and J usage is TRBJ2-5; D is unclear. This CDR3 comprises 20 residues. Germline V gives CDR1 LNHDA, CDR2 SQIVND (reference sequence). V lost 5 bases, J lost 2 bases, and 30 bases lay in between. CDR3 in amino acids: CASSYFVGMSSYNVQETQYF. For the CDR3, the DNA is TGTGCCAGTAGTTATTTTGTAGGGATGTCGAGCTACAACGTACAAGAGACCCAGTACTTC.